This TCR beta chain was recorded in a study of blood T cell repertoires in COVID-19. Study-level background: Spain, Italy and the United States supplied samples that represented acute and convalescent COVID-19. PBMCs, B-cell-depleted T cells, or T cells were the source of the cDNA or gDNA that made up the material.

The CDR3 covers 15 residues. CDR1 is LGHDT and CDR2 is YNNKEL in the germline V gene (reference sequence). After removal of 2 bases from V and 3 bases from J, the junction contained 3 bases not matched to a gene. Authors' data handling: Quantification of nucleated cells was approximated via reference gene primer amplification. Sequencing was performed with immunoSEQ multiplex PCR; in TCRdb, only in-frame clones are kept and a portion is missing. V and J calls plus clone size are reproduced from that table; the DNA served to infer D and trimming. The sample carries around 140,000 clones, around 88% recorded once.

The sequencing sample was made of peripheral blood. The chain employs TRBV3-1 (or the pseudogene TRBV3-2) and TRBJ1-4; the match to TRBD1 covers 7 bases. The source is a woman aged 60-75 years with acute or convalescent COVID-19. The CDR3 DNA sequence: TGTGCCAGCAGCCAAAACAGGGGTCCTAATGAAAAACTGTTTTTT. Protein sequence: CASSQNRGPNEKLFF.